This TCR beta chain was sequenced in a study of T cells in Graves' hyperthyroidism and ophthalmopathy. Amplification of TCR beta CDR3 regions used RNA as the template. A set of HTBI primers served as the primers for a first-round RT-PCR of the TCR CDR3. In TCRdb, the multiplex PCR reads were re-called with MiXCR into one record per CDR3 protein. The data hold 600,000 to 800,000 distinct CDR3 sequences, with around 40% observed a single time. The CDR3 sequence is 12 residues long. J gave up 8 bases and V 5 bases, and 5 bases lay outside the gene matches. Germline CDR1 SQVTM, CDR2 ANQGSEA. This clonotype was found a few times.

Material for sequencing was blood. This clonotype was obtained from a woman in her forties with Graves' hyperthyroidism. The chain combines TRBV29-1 with TRBJ2-1; TRBD1 matches 8 bases. The CDR3 DNA reads as TGCAGCGTTCGGACAGGGTCATATGAGCAGTTCTTC. Amino acids: CSVRTGSYEQFF.